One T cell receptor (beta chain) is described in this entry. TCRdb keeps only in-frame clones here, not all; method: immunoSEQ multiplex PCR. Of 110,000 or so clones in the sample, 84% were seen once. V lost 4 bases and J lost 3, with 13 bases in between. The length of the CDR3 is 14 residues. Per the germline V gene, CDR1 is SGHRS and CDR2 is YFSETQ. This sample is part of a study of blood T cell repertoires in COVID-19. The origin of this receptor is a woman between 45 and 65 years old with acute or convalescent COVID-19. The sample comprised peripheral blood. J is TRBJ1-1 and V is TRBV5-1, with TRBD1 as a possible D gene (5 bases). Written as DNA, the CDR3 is TGCGCCAGCAGCATGACAGATGCGGACACTGAAGCTTTCTTT. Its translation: CASSMTDADTEAFF.